A selection of T cell receptor beta chains follows, all from one sample in a study of CD8 T cells in Susac syndrome. TCRdb re-analysed the immunoSEQ multiplex PCR reads in MiXCR, keeping a single row per CDR3 protein. Of about 76,000 distinct CDR3 sequences listed, approximately 94% are singletons. The sequenced sample consisted of CD8+ T cells from PBMCs. The receptors were sampled from a human donor with Susac syndrome. Both conserved end residues are part of each CDR3. Fields, in order: J gene, clone size, V gene, D gene, CDR3 DNA, CDR3 protein. The D gene is left open where the match is weak. Clone size appears in some rows only: once, few, many, or a class for an expanded clone.

TRBJ2-3 . TRBV23-1 TRBD2 TGCGCCAGCAGTCAATCACTAGCGGGGGGGAACACAGATACGCAGTATTTT CASSQSLAGGNTDTQYF
TRBJ2-5 . TRBV20-1 TRBD2 TGCAGTGCTAGAGAACTTCTAGCGGGAGAGTTGGAGACCCAGTACTTC CSARELLAGELETQYF
TRBJ1-2 . TRBV5-4 . TGTGCCAGCAGCTCCCAGGGAAACTATGGCTACACCTTC CASSSQGNYGYTF
TRBJ2-3 . TRBV13 . TGTGCCAGCAGCTCCGCCCGCACAGATACGCAGTATTTT CASSSARTDTQYF
TRBJ2-4 . TRBV10-3 TRBD1 TGTGCCATCAGTGAGGGGACAGATGGAAACATTCAGTACTTC CAISEGTDGNIQYF
TRBJ2-7 few TRBV4-1 TRBD2 TGCGCCAGCAGCCACGGACTAGCGAGCGAGCAGTACTTC CASSHGLASEQYF
TRBJ1-2 . TRBV27 . TGTGCCAGCAGCCCCGATTATGCCAACACTAACTATGGCTACACCTTC CASSPDYANTNYGYTF
TRBJ2-7 . TRBV11-2 . TGTGCCAGCAGCCCCCTCAGGGGAGAGGGGAGACTTGGGCAGTACTTC CASSPLRGEGRLGQYF
TRBJ2-2 . TRBV5-1 TRBD1 TGCGCCAGCAGCTTGGCCGGACAGGGGAACACCGGGGAGCTGTTTTTT CASSLAGQGNTGELFF
TRBJ2-5 . TRBV7-3 TRBD2 TGTGCCAGCAGCTTGGGGACTAGCGGGGCTCCACAAGAGACCCAGTACTTC CASSLGTSGAPQETQYF
TRBJ2-5 . TRBV29-1 . TGCAGCGTTGAAGATGGCAGGGGAGGTAGGGAGACCCAGTACTTC CSVEDGRGGRETQYF
TRBJ2-1 . TRBV27 . TGTGCCAGCAGTTACCTTAGGGGTGAGCAGTTCTTC CASSYLRGEQFF
TRBJ2-7 . TRBV27 TRBD2 TGTGCCAGCAGCAAACTCACTAGCGGGAGTGTACACGAGCAGTACTTC CASSKLTSGSVHEQYF
TRBJ1-4 . TRBV9 . TGTGCCAGCAGCGTAGGGACGAAAAATGAAAAACTGTTTTTT CASSVGTKNEKLFF
TRBJ2-5 . TRBV20-1 . TGCAGTGCTAGTGACACTCGACTAGGATTGGGGACCCAGTACTTC CSASDTRLGLGTQYF
TRBJ2-7 . TRBV28 TRBD2 TGTGCCAGCCGAAGCGGGAGGTCTTCCTACGAGCAGTACTTC CASRSGRSSYEQYF
TRBJ2-3 . TRBV5-1 TRBD2 TGCGCCAGCAGCTCGACTAGCGGGGGCCAAGACGGCACAGATACGCAGTATTTT CASSSTSGGQDGTDTQYF
TRBJ1-2 . TRBV7-9 TRBD1 TGTGCCAGCAGCTTACCAGGGGGGAACGGCTACACCTTC CASSLPGGNGYTF
TRBJ1-1 . TRBV29-1 . TGCAGCGTTGAGACCCGGGCCAGGGGGAACACTGAAGCTTTCTTT CSVETRARGNTEAFF
TRBJ1-2 . TRBV7-2 . TGTGCCAGCAGCTTATTCACAGCCGATGGCTACACCTTC CASSLFTADGYTF
TRBJ2-7 . TRBV7-9 . TGTGCCAGCAGCTTGGGTCAGGGTGAAGAGCAGTACTTC CASSLGQGEEQYF
TRBJ2-2 once TRBV6-5 . TGTGCCAGCAGTTATATCGCTCGCGTGGGACGCTTAACCGGGGAGCTGTTTTTT CASSYIARVGRLTGELFF
TRBJ2-7 . TRBV12-3/TRBV12-4 . TGTGCCAGCAGTGCCACAGGGTTCGACGAGCAGTACTTC CASSATGFDEQYF
TRBJ2-3 . TRBV7-2 TRBD1 TGTGCCAGCAGCTTCGACAGGGGGCGGGATACGCAGTATTTT CASSFDRGRDTQYF
TRBJ1-2 . TRBV6-6 TRBD1 TGTGCCAGCAGCCCCTCGGGACAGAGTTCTTATGGCTACACCTTC CASSPSGQSSYGYTF
TRBJ2-1 . TRBV2 . TGTGCCAGCAGTGACCCTAGCGTCGCCTACAATGAGCAGTTCTTC CASSDPSVAYNEQFF
TRBJ1-5 . TRBV9 . TGTGCCAGCAGCGTAGCCGGGGGCAGCGGTCAGCCCCAGCATTTT CASSVAGGSGQPQHF
TRBJ2-5 . TRBV21-1 . TGTGCCAGCAGCACTCCGGGGGGCCGGTACCAAGAGACCCAGTACTTC CASSTPGGRYQETQYF
TRBJ2-7 . TRBV6-2/TRBV6-3 . TGTGCCAGCACCCTAGGGCAGGGACCCTACGAGCAGTACTTC CASTLGQGPYEQYF
TRBJ2-2 . TRBV2 . TGTGCCAGCAGTGGTGCCGGGGAGCTGTTTTTT CASSGAGELFF
TRBJ1-2 . TRBV6-1 . TGTGCCAGCAGTCAGGGTCTAGCTAACTATGGCTACACCTTC CASSQGLANYGYTF
TRBJ2-2 . TRBV27 . TGTGCCAGCAGGGTCGGGCCTTACACCGGGGAGCTGTTTTTT CASRVGPYTGELFF
TRBJ1-1 . TRBV6-5 . TGTGCCAGCAGTTACTCCCACTCCACTGAAGCTTTCTTT CASSYSHSTEAFF
TRBJ2-7 . TRBV27 . TGTGCCAGCAGTCCCCAATCCCTAATGGACGAGCAGTACTTC CASSPQSLMDEQYF
TRBJ1-1 . TRBV27 . TGTGCCAGCAGTTTATCGGCGAACACTGAAGCTTTCTTT CASSLSANTEAFF
TRBJ2-7 . TRBV27 . TGTGCCAGCAGTTTATCGATAGCCTACGAGCAGTACTTC CASSLSIAYEQYF
TRBJ1-1 . TRBV7-3 TRBD1 TGTGCCAGCAGCCGTAACCATCGGACAGGGGAGGAAGCTTTCTTT CASSRNHRTGEEAFF
TRBJ2-1 . TRBV6-2/TRBV6-3 TRBD1 TGTGCCAGCAGTTACTTGGGACAGGGGGCTAATGAGCAGTTCTTC CASSYLGQGANEQFF
TRBJ2-1 once TRBV6-5 TRBD2 TGTGCCAGCAGTTATAGTGTGGCCGCGGGAGACATCTACAATGAGCAGTTCTTC CASSYSVAAGDIYNEQFF
TRBJ2-1 . TRBV14 TRBD2 TGTGCCAGCAGCCAAGAGGCTAGCGGGGTTGACAATGAGCAGTTCTTC CASSQEASGVDNEQFF
TRBJ1-5 . TRBV19 . TGTGCCAGTAGTATAGACCGGGGCCAGCCCCAGCATTTT CASSIDRGQPQHF
TRBJ2-7 few TRBV3-1 . TGTGCCAGCAGCCTCTATGTGTGGTCTACCGCCGAGCAGTACTTC CASSLYVWSTAEQYF
TRBJ2-7 . TRBV2 TRBD2 TGTGCCTCCGGGGAGGGAACTTTCTACGAGCAGTACTTC CASGEGTFYEQYF
TRBJ2-1 . TRBV9 . TGTGCCAGCAGCGTAGACGGGAATGGTGAGCAGTTCTTC CASSVDGNGEQFF
TRBJ1-1 . TRBV7-3 . TGTGCCAGCAGCTTTTCAGTGAACACTGAAGCTTTCTTT CASSFSVNTEAFF
TRBJ1-1 . TRBV7-6 TRBD1 TGTGCCAGCAGCCCGCGGACAGGGCCAGACACTGAAGCTTTCTTT CASSPRTGPDTEAFF
TRBJ2-6 . TRBV24-1 . TGTGCCACCAGTGACCCCCGGACAGTCTCTGGGGCCAACGTCCTGACTTTC CATSDPRTVSGANVLTF
TRBJ2-7 . TRBV20-1 . TGCAGTGCTAGTGAAATAGGGGGGTTGTACGAGCAGTACTTC CSASEIGGLYEQYF
TRBJ2-7 . TRBV20-1 . TGCAGTGCTAGAGTCCCCAGGGTGGGAGAGCAGTACTTC CSARVPRVGEQYF
TRBJ2-7 . TRBV6-2/TRBV6-3 . TGTGCCAGCAGTTACCATAGACAGCGGAGCTCCTACGAGCAGTACTTC CASSYHRQRSSYEQYF
TRBJ1-1 . TRBV9 . TGTGCCAGCAGTTCCAGGGACCCTGAAGCTTTCTTT CASSSRDPEAFF
TRBJ2-1 once TRBV20-1 . TGCAGTGCTAGAGATCGACCGAAGGTCTACAATGAGCAGTTCTTC CSARDRPKVYNEQFF
TRBJ1-1 . TRBV2 . TGTGCCAGCAGTGGCCCCGTCAGGGCACCCATGAACACTGAAGCTTTCTTT CASSGPVRAPMNTEAFF
TRBJ2-2 . TRBV18 . TGTGCCAGCTCACCGCGACCCTCCGCTGGCACCGGGGAGCTGTTTTTT CASSPRPSAGTGELFF
TRBJ2-7 . TRBV10-3 . TGTGCCACCAAAGTTGGCGGCGAGCAGTACTTC CATKVGGEQYF
TRBJ2-7 few TRBV5-5 TRBD1 TGTGCCAGCAGCTTAACTGGGACAGGGGATTACGAGCAGTACTTC CASSLTGTGDYEQYF
TRBJ2-7 . TRBV14 TRBD1 TGTGCCAGCAGCCGCCGGGCAGGGGGTTACGAGCAGTACTTC CASSRRAGGYEQYF